The 7 T cell receptor beta chains below all came from one sample that was sequenced in a study of identical twins. TCRdb used MiXCR to reprocess the 5' RACE reads, holding one entry per CDR3 protein. The table lists under 250,000 distinct CDR3 sequences, more than 9.5% of them singletons, with roughly 4% in the top ten. These data also featured in a second study, about yellow fever vaccine responses in identical twins.

What was sequenced was memory (CD45RO+) T cells sorted from blood. These receptors were collected from a woman aged 18 to 35 in good health.

In this sample, this clonotype turned up a few times. The chain couples TRBV10-3 to TRBJ2-2; no definite D call. Deletions cut 4 bases from V and 6 bases from J, with 18 bases between. Germline CDR1 reads ENHRY; CDR2 reads SYGVKD. CDR3 length: 16 residues. The CDR3 bases are TGTGCCATCAGTGGAACAGTTGGGCAGGCGGCCGGGGAGCTGTTTTTT. This codes for CAISGTVGQAAGELFF.

The chain combines TRBV12-3 or TRBV12-4 with TRBJ1-1, with D possibly matching TRBD1 (6 bases). The CDR3 spans 17 residues. The germline V and J ends were trimmed by 6 bases and 3 bases, with 23 bases remaining between them. Here the CDR3 reads CASRYDRFQVQDTEAFF. In nucleotides, the CDR3 is TGTGCCAGCAGGTATGACAGGTTTCAGGTACAGGACACTGAAGCTTTCTTT.

The CDR3, as DNA: TGTGCCAGATGTGAGTCGCACACCGGGGAGCTGTTTTTT. It translates to CARCESHTGELFF. This chain links TRBV27 with TRBJ2-2; unclear D gene. The CDR3 runs to 13 residues. The V end lost 9 bases, the J end lost 3 bases, and 11 bases lay between the germline ends. Germline CDR1 and CDR2: MNHEY and SMNVEV (reference sequence).

This clonotype was detected a few times. The J gene is TRBJ2-7, the V gene TRBV5-5, with 7 positions matching TRBD1. V shed 2 bases, J shed 2 bases, and the junction held 7 bases outside the gene matches. Germline-derived CDR1 and CDR2 are SGHKS and YYEKEE (reference sequence). The CDR3 covers 15 residues. CDR3 coding DNA: TGTGCCAGCAGCTTCCGAACAGGGGCTCCCTACGAGCAGTACTTC. It codes for CASSFRTGAPYEQYF.

V gene TRBV3-1 combines with J gene TRBJ2-1; 7 nucleotides line up with TRBD2. The CDR3 covers 16 residues. The trim removed 1 base at V and 2 bases at J, leaving 5 bases unmatched. Looked up from germline, CDR1 is LGHDT and CDR2 is YNNKEL (reference sequence). CDR3 in DNA: TGTGCCAGCAGCCAAGTCGGGGGGACCCCCTACAATGAGCAGTTCTTC. Translating it yields CASSQVGGTPYNEQFF.

The table lists this clonotype with a few counts. The chain links TRBV27 to TRBJ1-1; 7 bases are a match to TRBD1. Germline lookup yields CDR1 MNHEY and CDR2 SMNVEV (reference sequence). The trim removed 5 bases at V and 6 bases at J, leaving 6 bases unmatched. The CDR3 is 13 amino acids. CDR3: CASSLLQGSEAFF. The CDR3 nucleotides are TGTGCCAGCAGTCTATTACAGGGGTCTGAAGCTTTCTTT.

This clonotype was observed at least ten times. The gene calls are TRBV4-3 and TRBJ2-2, with unresolved D. This CDR3 is 14 amino acids long. From germline, CDR1 is LGHNA and CDR2 YSLEER. V lost 1 base and J lost 2, with 5 bases in between. DNA for the CDR3: TGCGCCAGCAGCCAAGTCGTTAACACCGGGGAGCTGTTTTTT. Its protein is CASSQVVNTGELFF.